These T cell receptor beta chains were read from a single sample in a study of blood T cell repertoires in COVID-19. Sequenced by immunoSEQ multiplex PCR; TCRdb stores in-frame clones only, minus some. This table holds more than 70,000 clones, 75% to 90% found once. Sequenced sample: peripheral blood. The receptors shown here come from an elderly man with active or convalescent COVID-19. CDR3s leave out the opening cysteine and the closing phenylalanine or tryptophan. The order of the fields is clone size, J gene, V gene, CDR3 protein. Size is stated for part of the rows, as once, few or many counts, or as a class when the clone is expanded.

clone size: .; J gene: TRBJ1-4; V gene: TRBV30; CDR3 protein: AWSVRENEKLF
clone size: .; J gene: TRBJ1-5; V gene: TRBV19; CDR3 protein: ASSMTVGSWQPQH
clone size: .; J gene: TRBJ2-5; V gene: TRBV11-3; CDR3 protein: ASSLGDRGREETQY
clone size: .; J gene: TRBJ2-5; V gene: TRBV3-1/TRBV3-2; CDR3 protein: ASSQAQGHETQY
clone size: .; J gene: TRBJ2-3; V gene: TRBV21-1; CDR3 protein: ASSKLSGAPRDTQY
clone size: .; J gene: TRBJ2-2; V gene: TRBV19; CDR3 protein: ASIAGQGTGELF
clone size: few; J gene: TRBJ2-2; V gene: TRBV11-2; CDR3 protein: ASSLDPTSVGIGELF
clone size: .; J gene: TRBJ2-7; V gene: TRBV11-3; CDR3 protein: ASSFGTSDTAAYEQY
clone size: .; J gene: TRBJ2-6; V gene: TRBV7-9; CDR3 protein: ASSLVVSSGANVLT
clone size: .; J gene: TRBJ1-1; V gene: TRBV19; CDR3 protein: ASSIDTLNTEAF
clone size: .; J gene: TRBJ1-3; V gene: TRBV5-1; CDR3 protein: ASSLGTDSYSGNTIY
clone size: .; J gene: TRBJ2-7; V gene: TRBV6-1; CDR3 protein: ASSEDRDNYEQY
clone size: .; J gene: TRBJ2-7; V gene: TRBV9; CDR3 protein: ASSVEASGYHEQY
clone size: once; J gene: TRBJ2-2; V gene: TRBV10-3; CDR3 protein: AISRKGLAGVDTGELF
clone size: .; J gene: TRBJ2-1; V gene: TRBV19; CDR3 protein: ASSNGLAGARSYNEQF
clone size: .; J gene: TRBJ2-3; V gene: TRBV5-4; CDR3 protein: ASSNSGGRTDTQY
clone size: .; J gene: TRBJ1-1; V gene: TRBV5-1; CDR3 protein: ASRTGDSWVTEAF
clone size: once; J gene: TRBJ1-1; V gene: TRBV28; CDR3 protein: ASSSTGTGSTEAF
clone size: .; J gene: TRBJ1-5; V gene: TRBV19; CDR3 protein: ASTGVGNQPQH
clone size: .; J gene: TRBJ2-7; V gene: TRBV5-1; CDR3 protein: ASSLERNSYEQY
clone size: .; J gene: TRBJ2-7; V gene: TRBV18; CDR3 protein: ASSPVPGGSYEQY
clone size: .; J gene: TRBJ2-1; V gene: TRBV7-9; CDR3 protein: ASSLLRQGAYNEQF
clone size: .; J gene: TRBJ1-2; V gene: TRBV11-1; CDR3 protein: ASSLGPVYGYT
clone size: .; J gene: TRBJ1-1; V gene: TRBV2; CDR3 protein: ASAQETGTEAF
clone size: .; J gene: TRBJ2-1; V gene: TRBV5-1; CDR3 protein: ASSLRLGLGNEQF
clone size: .; J gene: TRBJ2-7; V gene: TRBV21-1; CDR3 protein: ASSGPGLAGADYEQY